This entry concerns a single TCR beta chain. What antigen it recognizes has not been identified. An end of the junction does not agree with germline; a read error may underlie this. Total RNA and DNA were co-extracted without cell sorting from roughly 20-30 mg of bulk tissue using the AllPrep DNA/RNA mini kit. Four to six patients with histopathologically diagnosed primary liver carcinoma underwent surgical resection in China between November 2015 and March 2016. Patients had chronic HBV infection and were treatment-naive at sampling. Each fresh piece of tumor and adjacent tissue was cut in two, with one half stored in RNAlater at -80 degrees C and the other half sent for histology. The CDR3 goes from the cysteine to the phenylalanine over 14 residues. Only CDR3 DNA remains: 42 bases, in frame from the first base. Via the germline V gene (reference sequence), CDR1 is SGHAT and CDR2 FQDESV. A constant-region primer and ProtoScript II reverse transcriptase were used to reverse-transcribe TCRbeta-specific cDNA from approximately 450 ng total RNA. Three nested multiplex PCR rounds, following a slightly modified ARM-PCR procedure, were used to build the TCRbeta libraries. Each of the first two PCR rounds ran for around 9 cycles and used multiplex TRBV1-TRBV30 forward primers together with a Cbeta reverse primer. Sample barcodes and Illumina adapters were added in a final 25-cycle PCR using Deep VentR polymerase. Before sequencing, amplicons of 200-500 bp were purified from gel using a QIAquick gel extraction kit. The TCRbeta amplicons were sequenced with 250-bp paired-end reads on an Illumina HiSeq 2500. The paper's processing steps were these. Quality trimming of reads was performed with Trimmomatic v0.33, and paired reads were merged with FLASH v1.2.11 so that full CDR3 sequences could be recovered. MiGEC v1.2.1b assigned V, D and J germline segments to the rearranged TCRbeta sequences. Clonotype statistics, along with Shannon-Wiener diversity indices, were calculated using VDJtools v1.0.0. To reduce sampling bias, subsequent analyses other than the diversity analysis used only the 250 most abundant clonotypes in each sample. TCRdb passed the public sequencing reads through fastp at Q25 and MiXCR, retaining productive beta sequences. Rows are unified per CDR3 protein, each entry keeping the most common DNA and genes. In this record, the V and J calls reflect TCRdb's handling and not the investigators' own analysis. Here the sample has approximately 80,000 distinct CDR3 sequences; roughly 69% occur a single time. In total, the top ten clones hold approximately 26% of the sample.

These data come from a study of tumor-infiltrating lymphocytes in primary liver carcinoma (dated by TCRdb to the late 2010s). Regarding the complete study: Of the five patients, three men and two women aged 30 to 69 years, four had hepatocellular carcinoma and one had combined HCC and intrahepatic cholangiocarcinoma. A total of 35 or so specimens from 5 patients went through TCRbeta repertoire sequencing, namely 25 tumor regions, 5 adjacent noncancerous liver tissues and 5 peripheral blood samples. The study combined TCRbeta repertoire sequencing, expression microarrays and whole-exome sequencing across five regions of each liver tumor, with adjacent normal tissue and blood. Samples yielded roughly 3.65 to 7.5 million productive TCRbeta reads; read depth did not differ significantly between tissue types. The five patients had tumors staged T1-T3 N0M0, with maximum diameters ranging from about 4 to 10 cm. Technical replicate repertoires showed high reproducibility, with mean shared-clone rates approximately 0.89 and correlation coefficients above 0.95.

Overall results and qualifications from the work: Consistent with antigen-driven expansion, pairs of tumor regions showed higher repertoire overlap (mean roughly 36%) than either tumor-adjacent pairs (about 17%) or tumor-blood pairs (approximately 15%). The top 250 clones accounted for a significantly greater share of the repertoire in tumors than in blood (p = 0.039). Only the TCR beta chain was sequenced, so true repertoire diversity is likely underestimated because unpaired alpha chains were not captured. Since the samples were bulk and unsorted, there was no way to compare CD4+ and CD8+ T cell repertoires. Only a few patients were included in the study, and the authors note that the findings should be validated in a larger study.

This clonotype originated in a man aged 35 to 55 with primary liver carcinoma and hepatitis B virus infection. Material: tumor-adjacent normal liver tissue. This chain joins TRBV11-1 to TRBJ2-5, with TRBD2 as a weak D call on 5 bases. The DNA sequence is as follows: TGTGGCAGCAGCGGTAGAGGAGCGGAGGAGACCCAGTACTTC. Translated, this gives CGSSGRGAEETQYF.